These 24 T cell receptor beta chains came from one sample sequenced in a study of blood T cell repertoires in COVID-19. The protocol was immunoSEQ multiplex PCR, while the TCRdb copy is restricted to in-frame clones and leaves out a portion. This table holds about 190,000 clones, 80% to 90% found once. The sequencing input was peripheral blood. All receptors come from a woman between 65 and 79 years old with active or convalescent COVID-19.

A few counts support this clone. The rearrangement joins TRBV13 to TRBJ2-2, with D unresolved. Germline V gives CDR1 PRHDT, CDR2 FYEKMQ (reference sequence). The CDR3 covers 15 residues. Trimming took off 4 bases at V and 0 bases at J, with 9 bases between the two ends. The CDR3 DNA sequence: TGTGCCAGCAGCTCTAAGACACCGAACACCGGGGAGCTGTTTTTT. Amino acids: CASSSKTPNTGELFF.

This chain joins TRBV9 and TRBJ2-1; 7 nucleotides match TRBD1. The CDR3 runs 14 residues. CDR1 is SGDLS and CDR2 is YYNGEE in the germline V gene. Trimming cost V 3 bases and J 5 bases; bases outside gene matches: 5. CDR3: CASSDTGVHNEQFF. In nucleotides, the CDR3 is TGTGCCAGCAGCGATACAGGGGTCCACAATGAGCAGTTCTTC. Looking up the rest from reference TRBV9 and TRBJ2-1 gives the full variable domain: DSGVTQTPKHLITATGQRVTLRCSPRSGDLSVYWYQQSLDQGLQFLIQYYNGEERAKGNILERFSAQQFPDLHSELNLSSLELGDSALYFCASSDTGVHNEQFFGPGTRLTVL.

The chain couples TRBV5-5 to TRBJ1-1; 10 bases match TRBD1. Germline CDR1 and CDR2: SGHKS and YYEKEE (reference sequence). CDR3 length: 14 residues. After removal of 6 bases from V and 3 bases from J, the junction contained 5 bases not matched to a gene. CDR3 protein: CASTATGGDTEAFF. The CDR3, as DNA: TGTGCCAGCACAGCGACAGGGGGCGACACTGAAGCTTTCTTT.

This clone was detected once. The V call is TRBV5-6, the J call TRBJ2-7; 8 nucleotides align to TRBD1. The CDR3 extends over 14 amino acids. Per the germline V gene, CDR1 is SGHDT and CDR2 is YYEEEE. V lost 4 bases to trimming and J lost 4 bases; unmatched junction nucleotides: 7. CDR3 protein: CASSPQTGVYEQYF. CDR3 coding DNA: TGTGCCAGCAGCCCCCAGACAGGGGTATACGAGCAGTACTTC. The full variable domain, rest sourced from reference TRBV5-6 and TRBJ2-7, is DAGVTQSPTHLIKTRGQQVTLRCSPKSGHDTVSWYQQALGQGPQFIFQYYEEEERQRGNFPDRFSGHQFPNYSSELNVNALLLGDSALYLCASSPQTGVYEQYFGPGTRLTVT.

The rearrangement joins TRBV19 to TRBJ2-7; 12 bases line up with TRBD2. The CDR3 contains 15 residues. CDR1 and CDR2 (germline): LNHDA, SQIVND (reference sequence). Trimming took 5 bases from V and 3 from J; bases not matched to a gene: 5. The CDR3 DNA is TGTGCCAGTAGTCGGACTAGCGGGGATGTCTACGAGCAGTACTTC. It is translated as CASSRTSGDVYEQYF. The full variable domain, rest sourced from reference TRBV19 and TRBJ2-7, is DGGITQSPKYLFRKEGQNVTLSCEQNLNHDAMYWYRQDPGQGLRLIYYSQIVNDFQKGDIAEGYSVSREKKESFPLTVTSAQKNPTAFYLCASSRTSGDVYEQYFGPGTRLTVT.

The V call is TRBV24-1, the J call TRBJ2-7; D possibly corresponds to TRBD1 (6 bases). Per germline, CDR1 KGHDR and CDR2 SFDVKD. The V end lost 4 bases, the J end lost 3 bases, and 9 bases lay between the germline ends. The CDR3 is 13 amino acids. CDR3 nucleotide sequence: TGTGCCACCAGTGACTCGACAGGCTACGAGCAGTACTTC. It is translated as CATSDSTGYEQYF.

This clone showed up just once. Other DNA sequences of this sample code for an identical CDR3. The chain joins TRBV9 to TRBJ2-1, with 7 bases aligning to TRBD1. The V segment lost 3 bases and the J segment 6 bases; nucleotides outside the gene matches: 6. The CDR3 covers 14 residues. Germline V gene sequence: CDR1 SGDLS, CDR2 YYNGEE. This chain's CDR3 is CASSARQGPNEQFF. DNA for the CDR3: TGTGCCAGCAGCGCCCGACAGGGTCCCAATGAGCAGTTCTTC.

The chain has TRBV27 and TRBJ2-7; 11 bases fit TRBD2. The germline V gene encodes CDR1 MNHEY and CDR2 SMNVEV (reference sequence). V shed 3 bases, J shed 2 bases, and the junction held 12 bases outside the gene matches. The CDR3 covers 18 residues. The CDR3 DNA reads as TGTGCCAGCAGTTTCCTTCCTGGGACTAGCGGCGTCGCCTACGAGCAGTACTTC. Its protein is CASSFLPGTSGVAYEQYF.

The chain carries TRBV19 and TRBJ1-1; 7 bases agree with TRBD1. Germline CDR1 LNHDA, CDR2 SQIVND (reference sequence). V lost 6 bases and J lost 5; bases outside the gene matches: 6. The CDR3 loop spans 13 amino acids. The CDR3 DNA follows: TGTGCCAGTAGCCCGACAGGGAGGACTGAAGCTTTCTTT. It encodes CASSPTGRTEAFF.

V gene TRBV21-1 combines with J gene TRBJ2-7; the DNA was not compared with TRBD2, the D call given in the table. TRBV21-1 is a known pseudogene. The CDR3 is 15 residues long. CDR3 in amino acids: CASSKKGPGTTAPVF. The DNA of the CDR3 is TGTGCCAGCAGCAAAAAGGGCCCGGGGACTACGGCCCCCGTATTC.

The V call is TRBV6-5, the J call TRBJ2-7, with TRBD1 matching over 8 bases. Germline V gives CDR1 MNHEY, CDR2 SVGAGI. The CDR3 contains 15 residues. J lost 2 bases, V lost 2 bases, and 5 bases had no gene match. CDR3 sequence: CASSYGGQGPYEQYF. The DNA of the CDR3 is TGTGCCAGCAGTTACGGCGGACAGGGTCCCTACGAGCAGTACTTC.

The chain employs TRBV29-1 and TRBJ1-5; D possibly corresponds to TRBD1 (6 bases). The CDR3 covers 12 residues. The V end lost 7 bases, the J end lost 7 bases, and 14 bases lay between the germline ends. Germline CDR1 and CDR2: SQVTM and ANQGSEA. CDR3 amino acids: CSAGGVGQPQHF. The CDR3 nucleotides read TGCAGCGCTGGGGGCGTTGGGCAGCCCCAGCATTTT. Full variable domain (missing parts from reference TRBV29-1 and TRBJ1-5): SAVISQKPSRDICQRGTSLTIQCQVDSQVTMMFWYRQQPGQSLTLIATANQGSEATYESGFVIDKFPISRPNLTFSTLTVSNMSPEDSSIYLCSAGGVGQPQHFGDGTRLSIL.

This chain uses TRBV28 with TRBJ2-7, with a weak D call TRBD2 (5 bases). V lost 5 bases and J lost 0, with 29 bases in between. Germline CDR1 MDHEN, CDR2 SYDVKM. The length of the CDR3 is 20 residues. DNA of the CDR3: TGTGCCAGCAGTGGCGGACCCCAGGCGGGCCACGAATCAAGCTCCTACGAGCAGTACTTC. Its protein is CASSGGPQAGHESSSYEQYF.

The CDR3 is CATSTGTVLQETQYF. The CDR3 DNA is TGTGCCACGTCAACCGGGACAGTCCTCCAAGAGACCCAGTACTTC. The J gene is TRBJ2-5, the V gene TRBV28, with 7 bases lining up with TRBD1. This CDR3 region has 15 residues. The junction had 12 bases not matched to a gene; V was cut back by 10 bases and J by 1 base. Germline V gene data show CDR1 as MDHEN and CDR2 as SYDVKM.

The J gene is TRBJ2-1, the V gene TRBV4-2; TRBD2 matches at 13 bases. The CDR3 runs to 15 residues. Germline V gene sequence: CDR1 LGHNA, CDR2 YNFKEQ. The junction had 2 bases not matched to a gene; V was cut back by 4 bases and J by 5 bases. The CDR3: CASSPGTSGNNEQFF. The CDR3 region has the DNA TGTGCCAGCAGCCCCGGGACTAGCGGGAACAATGAGCAGTTCTTC.

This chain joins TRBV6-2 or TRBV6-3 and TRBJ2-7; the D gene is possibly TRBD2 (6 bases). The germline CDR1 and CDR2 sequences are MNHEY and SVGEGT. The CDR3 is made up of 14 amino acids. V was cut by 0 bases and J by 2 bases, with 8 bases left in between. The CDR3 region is CASSYSRTTYEQYF. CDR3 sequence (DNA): TGTGCCAGCAGTTACTCTCGGACTACCTACGAGCAGTACTTC.

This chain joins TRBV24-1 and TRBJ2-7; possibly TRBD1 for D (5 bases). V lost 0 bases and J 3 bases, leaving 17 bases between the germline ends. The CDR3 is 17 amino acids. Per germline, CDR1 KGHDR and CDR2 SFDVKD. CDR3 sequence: CATSDLARVRVNYEQYF. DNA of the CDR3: TGTGCCACCAGTGATTTGGCCCGAGTCAGGGTGAACTACGAGCAGTACTTC.

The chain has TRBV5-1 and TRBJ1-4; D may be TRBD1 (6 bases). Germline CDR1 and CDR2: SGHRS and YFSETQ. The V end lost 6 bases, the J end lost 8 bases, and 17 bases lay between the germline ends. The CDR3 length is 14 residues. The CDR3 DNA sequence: TGCGCCAGCACGAAGGGACACCAGGGAGAAAAACTGTTTTTT. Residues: CASTKGHQGEKLFF. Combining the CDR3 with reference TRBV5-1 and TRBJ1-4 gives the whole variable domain KAGVTQTPRYLIKTRGQQVTLSCSPISGHRSVSWYQQTPGQGLQFLFEYFSETQRNKGNFPGRFSGRQFSNSRSEMNVSTLELGDSALYLCASTKGHQGEKLFFGSGTQLSVL.

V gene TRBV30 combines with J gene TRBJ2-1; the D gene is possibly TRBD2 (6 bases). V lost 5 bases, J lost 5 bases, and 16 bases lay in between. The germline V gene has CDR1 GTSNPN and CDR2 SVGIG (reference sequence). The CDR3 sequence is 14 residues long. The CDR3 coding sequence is TGTGCCTGGGGGGGGAGGCAGAGTAACAATGAGCAGTTCTTC. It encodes CAWGGRQSNNEQFF.

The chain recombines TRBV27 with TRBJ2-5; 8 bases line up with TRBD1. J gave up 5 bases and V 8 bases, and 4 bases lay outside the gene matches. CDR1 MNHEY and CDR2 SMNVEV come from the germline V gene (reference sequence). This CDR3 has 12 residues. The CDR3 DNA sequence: TGTGCCAGCCAGGGGGCGGGTGAGACCCAGTACTTC. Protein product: CASQGAGETQYF.

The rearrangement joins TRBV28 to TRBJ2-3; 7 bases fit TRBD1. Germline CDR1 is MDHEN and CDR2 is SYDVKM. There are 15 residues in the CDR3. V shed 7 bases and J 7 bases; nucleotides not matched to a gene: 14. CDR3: CASNKQGSRFYTQYF. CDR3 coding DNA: TGTGCCAGCAATAAACAGGGGTCCCGGTTTTATACGCAGTATTTT.

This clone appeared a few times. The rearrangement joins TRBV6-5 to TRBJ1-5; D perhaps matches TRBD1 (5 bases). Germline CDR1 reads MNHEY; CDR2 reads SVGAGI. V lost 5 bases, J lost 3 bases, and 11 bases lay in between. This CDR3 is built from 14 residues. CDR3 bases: TGTGCCAGCAGTCCTCGGGGGTTCAATCAGCCCCAGCATTTT. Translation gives CASSPRGFNQPQHF.

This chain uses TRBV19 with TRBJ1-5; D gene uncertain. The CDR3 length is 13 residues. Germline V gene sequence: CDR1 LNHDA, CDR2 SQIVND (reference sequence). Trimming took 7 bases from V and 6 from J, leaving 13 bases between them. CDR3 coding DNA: TGTGCCAGTACCCCTAATTCGGGTCAGCCCCAGCATTTT. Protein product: CASTPNSGQPQHF.

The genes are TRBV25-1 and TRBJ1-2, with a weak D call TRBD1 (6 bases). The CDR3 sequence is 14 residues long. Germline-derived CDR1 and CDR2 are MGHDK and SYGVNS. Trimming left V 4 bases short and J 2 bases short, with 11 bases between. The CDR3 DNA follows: TGTGCCAGCAGTGCCCCGACAGGAAACTATGGCTACACCTTC. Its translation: CASSAPTGNYGYTF.